These T cell receptor beta chains were read from a single sample in a study of T cell repertoires in cytomegalovirus infection. TCRdb independently ran MiXCR on the reads; one entry per CDR3 protein. The profile shows about 600,000 distinct CDR3 sequences, 24% of them singletons. The sequenced sample was CD8+ T cells from PBMCs. The receptors originated from a human donor in good health (CMV status not recorded). Some clones in this sample may be carry-over from other donors' samples. Both conserved end residues are part of each CDR3. D genes are given only for firm matches. A clone size is listed for some rows: how often the clone was seen (once, few, many), or a class if it is expanded.

clone_size,d_call,v_call,j_call,cdr3_aa,cdr3_nt
NA,NA,TRBV19,TRBJ1-1,CASSISNTEAFF,TGTGCCAGTAGTATCAGCAACACTGAAGCTTTCTTT
NA,NA,TRBV2,TRBJ2-6,CASEEGANVLTF,TGTGCCAGCGAAGAAGGGGCCAACGTCCTGACTTTC
few,NA,TRBV6-2/TRBV6-3,TRBJ2-4,CASSYSGIKGAKNIQYF,TGTGCCAGCAGTTACTCGGGAATCAAAGGGGCCAAAAACATTCAGTACTTC
NA,NA,TRBV7-6,TRBJ2-2,CASRLGQHNTGELFF,TGTGCCAGCAGGTTAGGACAGCATAACACCGGGGAGCTGTTTTTT
many,TRBD1,TRBV6-5,TRBJ1-1,CASSYYWDREVHGNTEAFF,TGTGCCAGCAGTTACTACTGGGACAGGGAAGTTCATGGGAACACTGAAGCTTTCTTT
few,TRBD1,TRBV6-6,TRBJ2-1,CASSYRGGANEQFF,TGTGCCAGCAGTTACCGAGGGGGCGCGAATGAGCAGTTCTTC
NA,NA,TRBV7-4,TRBJ2-1,CVSSLIPGRDEQFF,TGTGTCAGCAGCTTAATCCCAGGACGGGATGAGCAGTTCTTC
NA,NA,TRBV5-1,TRBJ2-7,CASSLSRGVSPLISYEQYF,TGCGCCAGCAGCTTGTCGAGGGGGGTTTCGCCCTTGATCTCCTACGAGCAGTACTTC
NA,TRBD1,TRBV7-9,TRBJ1-1,CASSHGTAPGAFF,TGTGCCAGCAGCCACGGGACAGCCCCTGGGGCTTTCTTT
few,NA,TRBV25-1,TRBJ2-5,CASSDRHVQETQYF,TGTGCCAGCAGTGATAGACACGTCCAAGAGACCCAGTACTTC
few,TRBD2,TRBV4-2,TRBJ2-1,CASSQDKGLAGMYNEQFF,TGTGCCAGCAGCCAAGATAAGGGGCTAGCGGGGATGTACAATGAGCAGTTCTTC
few,TRBD1,TRBV20-1,TRBJ1-5,CSASIADRNQPQHF,TGCAGTGCTAGTATAGCGGACAGGAATCAGCCCCAGCATTTT
many,NA,TRBV28,TRBJ1-5,CASSPGEINQPQHF,TGTGCCAGCAGCCCAGGGGAAATCAATCAGCCCCAGCATTTT
few,NA,TRBV7-9,TRBJ1-1,CASSLYGGLNTEAFF,TGTGCCAGCAGCTTATACGGGGGCCTGAACACTGAAGCTTTCTTT
NA,TRBD2,TRBV15,TRBJ2-3,CATSALPGGLTSGGALDTQYF,TGTGCCACCAGCGCCCTTCCTGGGGGCTTAACTAGCGGGGGGGCCCTGGATACGCAGTATTTT
NA,NA,TRBV6-5,TRBJ1-2,CASSYSMGGGYTF,TGTGCCAGCAGTTACTCGATGGGCGGCGGCTACACCTTC
many,NA,TRBV29-1,TRBJ1-2,CSVSGYTF,TGCAGCGTTTCGGGCTACACCTTC
many,NA,TRBV7-6,TRBJ2-2,CASSLSNAGTLTGELFF,TGTGCCAGCAGCCTCTCCAATGCCGGGACGCTCACCGGGGAGCTGTTTTTT
few,NA,TRBV6-2/TRBV6-3,TRBJ2-6,CASRQRDSGANVLTF,TGTGCCAGCAGGCAACGGGACTCTGGGGCCAACGTCCTGACTTTC
many,NA,TRBV11-2,TRBJ2-1,CASSPGWGVQGEQFF,TGTGCCAGCAGCCCCGGGTGGGGCGTTCAGGGTGAGCAGTTCTTC
NA,NA,TRBV20-1,TRBJ1-3,CSARAALGNTIYF,TGCAGTGCTAGAGCTGCCCTTGGAAACACCATATATTTT
many,TRBD1,TRBV7-8,TRBJ1-2,CASSFRDRVNYGYTF,TGTGCCAGCAGCTTTAGGGACAGGGTGAACTATGGCTACACCTTC
NA,TRBD1,TRBV12-3/TRBV12-4,TRBJ2-2,CASRTTGADTGELFF,TGTGCCAGCAGAACGACAGGGGCGGACACCGGGGAGCTGTTTTTT
many,NA,TRBV10-3,TRBJ2-1,CAISDSNSYNEQFF,TGTGCCATCAGTGATAGTAACTCCTACAATGAGCAGTTCTTC
many,NA,TRBV10-3,TRBJ2-6,CAIRERTAGANVLTF,TGTGCCATCCGTGAACGGACAGCTGGGGCCAACGTCCTGACTTTC
many,NA,TRBV11-3,TRBJ2-1,CASSPRQASSYNEQFF,TGTGCCAGCAGTCCCCGACAGGCGAGCTCCTACAATGAGCAGTTCTTC
many,TRBD2,TRBV7-2,TRBJ2-3,CASSLHHIPGLAGGGTDTQYF,TGTGCCAGCAGCCTCCACCACATCCCGGGACTAGCGGGGGGCGGCACAGATACGCAGTATTTT
many,TRBD1,TRBV7-2,TRBJ2-7,CASSLADRLSYEQYF,TGTGCCAGCAGCTTAGCGGACAGGCTGTCCTACGAGCAGTACTTC
NA,NA,TRBV29-1,TRBJ2-5,CSVEGDGRENF,TGCAGCGTTGAAGGGGATGGACGGGAGAACTTC
few,NA,TRBV7-9,TRBJ2-1,CASSLAGFPYNEQFF,TGTGCCAGCAGCTTAGCAGGGTTCCCATACAATGAGCAGTTCTTC
NA,NA,TRBV27,TRBJ2-5,CASSLKQRETQYF,TGTGCCAGCAGTTTAAAACAGCGGGAGACCCAGTACTTC
few,NA,TRBV5-8,TRBJ2-3,CASSLREDGVTDTQYF,TGTGCCAGCAGCTTGCGGGAAGACGGAGTGACAGATACGCAGTATTTT
NA,NA,TRBV7-9,TRBJ2-5,CASSFPSAGQETQYF,TGTGCCAGCAGCTTCCCCTCGGCAGGTCAAGAGACCCAGTACTTC
NA,NA,TRBV28,TRBJ2-1,CASSLERWGAYNEQFF,TGTGCCAGCAGTTTAGAGCGGTGGGGGGCCTACAATGAGCAGTTCTTC
NA,TRBD1,TRBV25-1,TRBJ1-6,CASNPGGTNSPLHF,TGTGCCAGCAACCCAGGGGGAACGAATTCACCCCTCCACTTT
many,NA,TRBV7-9,TRBJ2-1,CASSLEKNPYNEQFF,TGTGCCAGCAGCTTAGAAAAAAATCCCTACAATGAGCAGTTCTTC
few,TRBD1,TRBV5-1,TRBJ1-2,CASSRDRGSGYTF,TGCGCCAGCAGCCGAGACAGGGGAAGCGGCTACACCTTC
many,NA,TRBV7-8,TRBJ1-4,CASSLVRTGATNEKLFF,TGTGCCAGCAGCTTAGTAAGAACAGGAGCAACTAATGAAAAACTGTTTTTT
few,NA,TRBV19,TRBJ2-2,CASTRLSNTGELFF,TGTGCCAGTACCCGTCTTTCGAACACCGGGGAGCTGTTTTTT
few,NA,TRBV7-6,TRBJ1-5,CASSHPAINQPQHF,TGTGCCAGCAGCCATCCGGCTATCAATCAGCCCCAGCATTTT
NA,NA,TRBV29-1,TRBJ1-4,CSAEGRTNEKLFF,TGCAGCGCCGAGGGCAGAACTAATGAAAAACTGTTTTTT
NA,NA,TRBV25-1,TRBJ2-1,CASTETTNEQFF,TGTGCCAGCACTGAAACTACGAATGAGCAGTTCTTC
many,NA,TRBV28,TRBJ2-5,CASSLDQIQETQYF,TGTGCCAGCAGTTTAGATCAGATCCAAGAGACCCAGTACTTC
NA,TRBD2,TRBV7-2,TRBJ2-3,CASSSVAGGMDTQYF,TGTGCCAGCAGCTCCGTAGCGGGGGGCATGGATACGCAGTATTTT
NA,NA,TRBV28,TRBJ1-6,CASSLTQGSSYNSPLHF,TGTGCCAGCAGTTTAACTCAGGGGAGCTCCTATAATTCACCCCTCCACTTT
few,TRBD1,TRBV7-9,TRBJ1-4,CASTNPSGQPNEKLFF,TGTGCCAGCACCAACCCTTCGGGACAGCCCAATGAAAAACTGTTTTTT